This paragraph reports one T cell receptor beta chain. What it binds is not known. This entry is derived from a study of post-analysis software for immune sequencing data. Overall study: As for disease course, relapsing-remitting, secondary progressive and progressive-relapsing multiple sclerosis were all included.

cDNA libraries for TCR beta contained unique molecular identifiers. Each batch of about 0.9 to 10 million T cells produced roughly 500,000 cDNA molecules. TCRdb analysed the PCR reads with MiXCR anew, one entry per CDR3 protein. The table shows fewer than 700,000 distinct CDR3 sequences, with around 40% occurring only once. Study-wide results and limits: For normalized Chao1 diversity, multiple sclerosis patients scored significantly lower than controls did. Batch-matched samples strongly co-clustered by F measure.

Sequencing input: blood. The sequence was obtained from a girl aged 10 to 17 with multiple sclerosis.

This CDR3 reads CASSRRDQRYNEQFF. CDR3 coding DNA: TGTGCCAGCAGCCGCAGGGACCAAAGATACAATGAGCAGTTCTTC. The chain links TRBV7-9 to TRBJ2-1; the D gene could be TRBD1 or TRBD2 (5 bases each). This CDR3 spans 15 amino acids. V was trimmed by 5 bases and J by 4 bases, leaving 15 bases between them. CDR1 and CDR2 from the germline V gene are SEHNR and FQNEAQ (reference sequence).